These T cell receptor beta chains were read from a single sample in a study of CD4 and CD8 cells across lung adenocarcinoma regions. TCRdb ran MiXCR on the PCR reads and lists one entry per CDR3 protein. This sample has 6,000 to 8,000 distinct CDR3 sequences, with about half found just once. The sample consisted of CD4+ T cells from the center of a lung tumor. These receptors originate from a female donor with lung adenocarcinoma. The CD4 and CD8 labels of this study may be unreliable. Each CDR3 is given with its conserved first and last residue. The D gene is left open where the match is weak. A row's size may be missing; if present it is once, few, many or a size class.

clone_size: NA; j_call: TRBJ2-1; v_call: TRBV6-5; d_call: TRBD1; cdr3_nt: TGTGCCAGCAGTTACTCCCGGGACAGGGGGTACGATGAGCAGTTTTTC; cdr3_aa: CASSYSRDRGYDEQFF
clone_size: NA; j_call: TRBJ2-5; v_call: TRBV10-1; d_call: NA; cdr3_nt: TGCGCCAGCAGTGATTTCCCAAACCAGGGGATCCAAGAGACCCAGTACTTC; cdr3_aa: CASSDFPNQGIQETQYF
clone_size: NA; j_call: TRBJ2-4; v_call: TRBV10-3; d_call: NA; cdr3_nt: TGCGCCACGGGGTTGAGAGGGCAAGACACTCAGTACTTC; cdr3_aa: CATGLRGQDTQYF
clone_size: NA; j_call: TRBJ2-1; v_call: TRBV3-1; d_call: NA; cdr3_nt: TGTGCCAGCAGCCCGGAAGTCGGCTCCTACAATGAGCAGTTCTTC; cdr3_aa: CASSPEVGSYNEQFF
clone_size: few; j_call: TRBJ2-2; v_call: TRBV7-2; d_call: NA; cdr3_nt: TGTGCCAGCAGCTTAGACTATAACACCGGGGAGCTGTTTTTT; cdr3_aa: CASSLDYNTGELFF
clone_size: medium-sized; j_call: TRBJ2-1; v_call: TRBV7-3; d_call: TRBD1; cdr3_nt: TGTGCCAGCAGCTTAAGTCCGACAGGGGGTGGCTACAATGAGCAGTTCTTC; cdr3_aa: CASSLSPTGGGYNEQFF
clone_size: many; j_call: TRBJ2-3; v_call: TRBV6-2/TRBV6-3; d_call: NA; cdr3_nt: TGTGCCAGCAGTTACGGGGGGCGGCCTAGCACAGATACGCAGTATTTT; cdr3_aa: CASSYGGRPSTDTQYF
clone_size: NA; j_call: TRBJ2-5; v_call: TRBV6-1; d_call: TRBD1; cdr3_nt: TGTGCCAGCAGTGCACGCGGGACAGGGGAGAGAGAGACCCAGTACTTC; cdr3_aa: CASSARGTGERETQYF
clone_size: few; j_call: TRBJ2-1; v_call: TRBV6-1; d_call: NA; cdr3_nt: TGTGCCAGCAGCGGAAACTGGGTAGCGGACAATGAGCAGTTCTTC; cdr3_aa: CASSGNWVADNEQFF
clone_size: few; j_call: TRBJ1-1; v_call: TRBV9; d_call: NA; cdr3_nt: TGTGCCAGCAGCGTAGGTGCAGGAATCACTGAAGCTTTCTTT; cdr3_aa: CASSVGAGITEAFF
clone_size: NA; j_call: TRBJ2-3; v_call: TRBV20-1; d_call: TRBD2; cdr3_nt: TGCAGTGCTAGTCCCCTAGCGGGAGTTGGGACAGATACGCAGTATTTT; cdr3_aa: CSASPLAGVGTDTQYF
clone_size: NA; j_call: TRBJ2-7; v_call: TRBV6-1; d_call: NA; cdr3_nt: TGTGCCAGCAGTGCCCAACCACAGCCCTCCTACGAGCAGTACTTC; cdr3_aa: CASSAQPQPSYEQYF
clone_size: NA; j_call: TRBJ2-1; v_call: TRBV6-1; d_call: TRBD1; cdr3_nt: TGTGCCAGCAGAAGGGACAGGGCCTACGAGCAGTTCTTC; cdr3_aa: CASRRDRAYEQFF
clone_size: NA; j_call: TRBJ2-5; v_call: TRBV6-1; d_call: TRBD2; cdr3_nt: TGTGCCAGCGGGGGCCCCGGGGGGGAAGAGACCCAGTACTTC; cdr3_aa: CASGGPGGEETQYF
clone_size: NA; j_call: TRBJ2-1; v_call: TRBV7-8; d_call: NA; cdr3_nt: TGTGCCAGCAGCCAAAACAGGGTTAATGAGCAGTTCTTC; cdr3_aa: CASSQNRVNEQFF
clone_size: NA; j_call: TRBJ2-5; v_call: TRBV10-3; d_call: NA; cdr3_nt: TGTGCCATCAGTCCCTCGGGGTCCGAAGAGACCCAGTACTTC; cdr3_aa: CAISPSGSEETQYF
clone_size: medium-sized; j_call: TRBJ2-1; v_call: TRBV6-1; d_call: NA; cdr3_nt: TGTGCCAGCAGTGAAGATCAGAGCTCCTACAATGAGCAGTTCTTC; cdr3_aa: CASSEDQSSYNEQFF
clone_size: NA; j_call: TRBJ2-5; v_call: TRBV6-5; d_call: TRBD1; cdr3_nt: TGTGCCAGCAGTTATAACCCGGGACAGGGCGAAGAGACCCAGTACTTC; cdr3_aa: CASSYNPGQGEETQYF
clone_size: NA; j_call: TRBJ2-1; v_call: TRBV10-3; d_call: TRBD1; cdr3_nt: TGTGCCATCAGAGGGACAGGGTCGGGCAATGAGCAGTTCTTC; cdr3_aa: CAIRGTGSGNEQFF
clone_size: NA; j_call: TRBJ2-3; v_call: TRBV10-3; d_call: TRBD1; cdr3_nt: TGTGCCATCAGAAACCCGGGACAGGGGGACACAGGGGAGCAGTATTTT; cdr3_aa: CAIRNPGQGDTGEQYF
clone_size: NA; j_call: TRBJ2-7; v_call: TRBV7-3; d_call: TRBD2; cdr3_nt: TGTGCCAGCAGCTCGGGACTAGCAACCGAGCAGTACTTC; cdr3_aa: CASSSGLATEQYF
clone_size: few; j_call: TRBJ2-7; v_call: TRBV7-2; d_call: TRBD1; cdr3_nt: TGTGCCAGCAGCTTAGATCCGGGACAGGGTCAGCAGTACTTC; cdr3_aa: CASSLDPGQGQQYF